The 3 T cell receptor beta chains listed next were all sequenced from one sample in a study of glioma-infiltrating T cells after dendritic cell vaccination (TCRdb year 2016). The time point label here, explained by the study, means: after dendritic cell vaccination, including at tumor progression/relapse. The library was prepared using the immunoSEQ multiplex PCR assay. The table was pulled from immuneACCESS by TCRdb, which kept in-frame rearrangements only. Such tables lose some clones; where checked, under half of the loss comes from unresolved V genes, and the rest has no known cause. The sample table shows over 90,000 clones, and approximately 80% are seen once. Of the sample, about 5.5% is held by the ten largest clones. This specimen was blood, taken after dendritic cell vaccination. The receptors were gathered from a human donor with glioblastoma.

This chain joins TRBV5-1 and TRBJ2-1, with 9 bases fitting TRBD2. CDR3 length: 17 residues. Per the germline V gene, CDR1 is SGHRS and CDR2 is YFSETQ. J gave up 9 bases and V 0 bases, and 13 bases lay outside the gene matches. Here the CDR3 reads CASSLAGRAGGPSEQFF. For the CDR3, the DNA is TGCGCCAGCAGCTTGGCCGGTCGGGCGGGAGGGCCAAGTGAGCAGTTCTTC.

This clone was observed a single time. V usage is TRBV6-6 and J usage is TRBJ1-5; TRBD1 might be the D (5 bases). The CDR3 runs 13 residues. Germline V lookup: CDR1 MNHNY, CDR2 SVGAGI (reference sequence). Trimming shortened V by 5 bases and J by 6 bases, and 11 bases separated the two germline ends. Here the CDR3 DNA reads TGTGCCAGCAGTCCCAGCAGGGTTCAGCCCCAGCATTTT. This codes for CASSPSRVQPQHF.

The CDR3 protein is CAWSANTGEKLFF. The CDR3 coding sequence is TGTGCCTGGAGTGCAAATACGGGGGAAAAACTGTTTTTT. The chain recombines TRBV30 with TRBJ1-4; unclear D gene. Germline V gene lookup returns CDR1 GTSNPN and CDR2 SVGIG (reference sequence). Trimming stripped 1 base from V and 8 bases from J, with 11 bases between. The CDR3 contains 13 residues.